What follows are 27 T cell receptor beta chains derived from one specimen sequenced in a study of control samples from healthy donors and cancer patients (dated by TCRdb to the early 2020s). Preparation of the library involved the immunoSEQ multiplex PCR assay. TCRdb re-hosts the immuneACCESS table, in-frame sequences only. Its copies lack some clones; in the studies checked, an unresolved V gene accounts for under half of them, and the cause for the rest is not known. For this sample there are 100,000 to 150,000 clones; roughly 86% appear just once. Around 3% of the sample is in the top ten clones. The sequenced material came from blood. All receptors come from a man aged 55-75 years in good health.

This sequence joins TRBV6-5 and TRBJ2-1, with TRBD2 matching 10 bases. J was trimmed by 10 bases and V by 7 bases; bases with no gene match: 13. CDR1 and CDR2 (germline): MNHEY, SVGAGI. The CDR3 runs to 15 residues. The CDR3 coding sequence is TGTGCCAGCACTCACGGGAGCGGGGGGGCTCGGGAGCAGTTCTTC. Translation gives CASTHGSGGAREQFF.

This clone showed up just a few times. The gene calls are TRBV30 and TRBJ2-1, with D tentatively TRBD1 or TRBD2 (6 bases each). The germline gives CDR1 GTSNPN, CDR2 SVGIG (reference sequence). Trimming removed 2 bases at V and 8 bases at J, with 22 bases between. The CDR3 has 16 amino acids. CDR3 loop: CAWSLRGGLSFDEQFF. The CDR3 DNA reads as TGTGCCTGGAGTCTCCGAGGGGGGCTAAGTTTCGATGAGCAGTTCTTC. The full variable domain, rest sourced from reference TRBV30 and TRBJ2-1, is SQTIHQWPATLVQPVGSPLSLECTVEGTSNPNLYWYRQAAGRGLQLLFYSVGIGQISSEVPQNLSASRPQDRQFILSSKKLLLSDSGFYLCAWSLRGGLSFDEQFFGPGTRLTVL.

V is TRBV28 and J is TRBJ1-5, with a tentative D call TRBD1 (6 bases). CDR1 is MDHEN, CDR2 SYDVKM, per germline. The CDR3 consists of 14 residues. V was pared by 6 bases and J by 9 bases, with 18 bases between. The CDR3 loop reads CASRPGTPTPPQHF. CDR3 bases: TGTGCCAGCAGACCAGGGACACCGACTCCGCCCCAGCATTTT. Full variable domain (missing parts from reference TRBV28 and TRBJ1-5): DVKVTQSSRYLVKRTGEKVFLECVQDMDHENMFWYRQDPGLGLRLIYFSYDVKMKEKGDIPEGYSVSREKKERFSLILESASTNQTSMYLCASRPGTPTPPQHFGDGTRLSIL.

DNA for the CDR3: TGTGCCAGCAGCGCGACTAGTTACAATGAGCAGTTCTTC. It translates to CASSATSYNEQFF. The chain couples TRBV9 to TRBJ2-1; possibly TRBD2 for D (6 bases). Germline V gene data show CDR1 as SGDLS and CDR2 as YYNGEE. The V and J ends lost 3 bases and 4 bases respectively, with 8 bases between them. This CDR3 region has 13 residues.

This chain links TRBV5-5 with TRBJ1-2; D remains ambiguous. The germline V and J ends were trimmed by 4 bases and 4 bases, with 8 bases remaining between them. This CDR3 contains 12 residues. Germline loops: CDR1 SGHKS, CDR2 YYEKEE (reference sequence). The CDR3 coding sequence is TGTGCCAGCAGCGGCGTAACCTATGGCTACACCTTC. Amino acids: CASSGVTYGYTF.

Turning to this clone: Other DNA sequences in the same sample also yield this CDR3. V gene TRBV5-1 combines with J gene TRBJ1-2; a possible D gene is TRBD1 (6 bases). Germline V gene sequence: CDR1 SGHRS, CDR2 YFSETQ. The CDR3 sequence is 14 residues long. The V end was cut by 0 bases, the J end by 2 bases, with 8 bases between. CDR3 loop: CASSLGTGNYGYTF. CDR3 sequence (DNA): TGCGCCAGCAGCTTGGGAACAGGGAACTATGGCTACACCTTC. The full variable domain, its missing parts supplied by reference TRBV5-1 and TRBJ1-2, is KAGVTQTPRYLIKTRGQQVTLSCSPISGHRSVSWYQQTPGQGLQFLFEYFSETQRNKGNFPGRFSGRQFSNSRSEMNVSTLELGDSALYLCASSLGTGNYGYTFGSGTRLTVV.

This clone appeared once. The gene calls are TRBV11-2 and TRBJ2-7; a possible D gene is TRBD2 (6 bases). The CDR3 sequence is 13 residues long. Trimming cost V 5 bases and J 11 bases, with 19 bases left between them. Per germline, CDR1 SGHAT and CDR2 FQNNGV. Here the CDR3 reads CASSPDGTSIKYF. The DNA for the CDR3 is TGTGCCAGCAGCCCGGACGGGACTTCCATTAAGTACTTC.

The chain links TRBV2 to TRBJ2-5; D is unclear. The CDR3 has 14 amino acids. The ends were cut back, 4 bases at V and 2 bases at J, with 11 bases in the middle. Germline V gene sequence: CDR1 SNHLY, CDR2 FYNNEI. The CDR3 DNA reads as TGTGCCAGCAGTGTTATGACGGTACAAGAGACCCAGTACTTC. Residues: CASSVMTVQETQYF.

The J gene is TRBJ1-5, the V gene TRBV6-5, with 9 bases aligning to TRBD1. The V gene's germline CDR1 is MNHEY and CDR2 SVGAGI. The V and J ends lost 6 bases and 4 bases, in that order; junction bases with no gene match: 1. This CDR3 is built from 13 residues. CDR3 DNA sequence: TGTGCCAGCAGAGGGACAGGGAATCAGCCCCAGCATTTT. It yields the protein CASRGTGNQPQHF.

This chain links TRBV7-6 with TRBJ2-7; either TRBD1 or TRBD2 may supply D (5 bases each). This CDR3 region has 13 residues. The germline gives CDR1 SGHVS, CDR2 FNYEAQ. The V and J ends lost 5 bases and 3 bases respectively, with 11 bases between them. The CDR3 DNA follows: TGTGCCAGCAGCATCCGGGACGACTACGAGCAGTACTTC. Its protein is CASSIRDDYEQYF.

The CDR3 protein is CASSQRQGNTEAFF. DNA of the CDR3: TGTGCCAGCTCACAAAGACAGGGGAACACTGAAGCTTTCTTT. This chain links TRBV18 with TRBJ1-1, with TRBD1 matching over 7 bases. With 4 bases clipped from V and 1 base from J, the junction kept 3 bases outside the gene matches. CDR1 is KGHSH and CDR2 is LQKENI in the germline V gene. The CDR3 loop spans 14 amino acids.

This chain uses TRBV28 with TRBJ1-5; D is ambiguous. The germline CDR1 and CDR2 sequences are MDHEN and SYDVKM. Trimming stripped 3 bases from V and 0 bases from J, with 6 bases between. This CDR3 is 14 amino acids long. The CDR3 spells CASSFRYSNQPQHF. In nucleotides, the CDR3 is TGTGCCAGCAGTTTTCGGTATAGCAATCAGCCCCAGCATTTT.

In this sample, this clone turned up once. The chain employs TRBV7-9 and TRBJ2-3; D unclear. V lost 5 bases, J lost 0 bases, and 9 bases lay in between. The length of the CDR3 is 14 residues. CDR1 and CDR2 (germline): SEHNR, FQNEAQ (reference sequence). For the CDR3, the DNA is TGTGCCAGCAGCCCATTAGTAAGCACAGATACGCAGTATTTT. Protein product: CASSPLVSTDTQYF.

This clone was found a few times. This chain links TRBV27 with TRBJ1-1; 8 nucleotides match TRBD1. The CDR3 covers 12 residues. Germline values: CDR1 MNHEY, CDR2 SMNVEV (reference sequence). After removal of 5 bases from V and 10 bases from J, the junction contained 6 bases not matched to a gene. This CDR3 reads CASSASGGAAFF. In DNA, the CDR3 is TGTGCCAGCAGTGCATCAGGGGGCGCAGCTTTCTTT.

CDR3 region: CASRTVDTEAFF. The CDR3 DNA follows: TGTGCCAGCAGGACTGTGGATACTGAAGCTTTCTTT. The rearrangement joins TRBV6-5 to TRBJ1-1; D gene unclear. V lost 6 bases, J lost 5 bases, and 10 bases lay in between. This CDR3 has 12 residues. Germline V gene lookup returns CDR1 MNHEY and CDR2 SVGAGI.

This chain joins TRBV7-2 and TRBJ1-6; D is unresolved. The ends were cut back, 1 base at V and 6 bases at J, with 7 bases in the middle. The CDR3 extends over 14 amino acids. Germline CDR1 reads SGHTA; CDR2 reads FQGNSA. CDR3 amino acids: CASSLESPNSPLHF. In DNA form, the CDR3 reads TGTGCCAGCAGCTTAGAGTCCCCTAATTCACCCCTCCACTTT. Full variable domain (missing parts from reference TRBV7-2 and TRBJ1-6): GAGVSQSPSNKVTEKGKDVELRCDPISGHTALYWYRQSLGQGLEFLIYFQGNSAPDKSGLPSDRFSAERTGGSVSTLTIQRTQQEDSAVYLCASSLESPNSPLHFGNGTRLTVT.

This rearrangement joins TRBV24-1 to TRBJ1-2; 10 bases map to TRBD1. J lost 5 bases, V lost 9 bases, and 14 bases had no gene match. CDR1 is KGHDR and CDR2 is SFDVKD in the germline V gene. This CDR3 is 16 amino acids long. The CDR3, as DNA: TGTGCCACCTCTTCCCGGGACAGGGGCGGAGGGTATGGCTACACCTTC. Translation gives CATSSRDRGGGYGYTF.

CDR3 bases: TGTGCCAGCAGCACGAGGGGGGACTACAACACCGGGGAGCTGTTTTTT. Translating gives CASSTRGDYNTGELFF. J is TRBJ2-2 and V is TRBV9, with D maybe TRBD2 (7 bases). Germline V lookup: CDR1 SGDLS, CDR2 YYNGEE. The CDR3 runs 16 residues. The V end was cut by 4 bases, the J end by 2 bases, with 15 bases between. Filled out from reference TRBV9 and TRBJ2-2, the complete variable domain reads DSGVTQTPKHLITATGQRVTLRCSPRSGDLSVYWYQQSLDQGLQFLIQYYNGEERAKGNILERFSAQQFPDLHSELNLSSLELGDSALYFCASSTRGDYNTGELFFGEGSRLTVL.

This sequence joins TRBV28 and TRBJ1-3, with D possibly TRBD1 on 6 matching bases. Germline-derived CDR1 and CDR2 are MDHEN and SYDVKM. CDR3 length: 14 amino acids. V was pared by 8 bases and J by 0 bases, with 11 bases between. In DNA, the CDR3 is TGTGCCAGCGGGACATCCCTCTCTGGAAACACCATATATTTT. Translated: CASGTSLSGNTIYF.

This sequence joins TRBV28 and TRBJ1-2, with TRBD1 as a possible D gene (6 bases). This CDR3 spans 13 amino acids. The ends were cut back, 2 bases at V and 8 bases at J, with 12 bases in the middle. Germline V gives CDR1 MDHEN, CDR2 SYDVKM. CDR3 loop: CASSLLGAGGYTF. In DNA, the CDR3 is TGTGCCAGCAGTTTACTGGGGGCTGGCGGCTACACCTTC.

The chain recombines TRBV4-3 with TRBJ2-5; TRBD1 might be the D (5 bases). Germline loops: CDR1 LGHNA, CDR2 YSLEER. The CDR3 length is 15 residues. Trimming cost V 0 bases and J 5 bases, with 13 bases left between them. The DNA of the CDR3 is TGCGCCAGCAGCCAAGATGCAGGGAACACGGAGACCCAGTACTTC. Translating it yields CASSQDAGNTETQYF.

V gene TRBV30 combines with J gene TRBJ1-3; no reliable D call. The V and J ends lost 3 bases and 2 bases respectively, with 8 bases between them. The CDR3 totals 13 residues. CDR1 is GTSNPN and CDR2 is SVGIG in the germline V gene (reference sequence). CDR3 bases: TGTGCCTGGAGGAGGGTCCCTGGAAACACCATATATTTT. Translation gives CAWRRVPGNTIYF.

This clone was detected a few times. The J gene is TRBJ2-7, the V gene TRBV19, with D unresolved. Between the trimmed V and J ends, which lost 3 bases and 3 bases, there was a span of 9 bases. The CDR3 length is 13 residues. The germline CDR1 and CDR2 sequences are LNHDA and SQIVND (reference sequence). The CDR3 nucleotides are TGTGCCAGTAGTATGGCGCAGCTCTACGAGCAGTACTTC. It encodes CASSMAQLYEQYF.

V and J are TRBV7-6 and TRBJ2-2, with TRBD2 as a possible D gene (6 bases). CDR1 SGHVS and CDR2 FNYEAQ come from the germline V gene. This CDR3 has 16 amino acids. Trimming pared 1 base from V and 3 bases from J, leaving 12 bases between. The CDR3 region has the DNA TGTGCCAGCAGCTTAGACCAGGGAGGCTACACCGGGGAGCTGTTTTTT. It codes for CASSLDQGGYTGELFF.

The CDR3 nucleotides are TGTGCCAGTAGCGACAGGGGGATGAACTATGGCTACACCTTC. Amino acid sequence: CASSDRGMNYGYTF. The gene calls are TRBV19 and TRBJ1-2; 9 nucleotides align to TRBD1. V lost 6 bases to trimming and J lost 2 bases; unmatched junction nucleotides: 4. The CDR3 runs 14 residues. The V gene's germline CDR1 is LNHDA and CDR2 SQIVND (reference sequence).

This chain uses TRBV28 with TRBJ2-3; D remains unclear. Per germline, CDR1 MDHEN and CDR2 SYDVKM. This CDR3 spans 15 amino acids. V was pared by 5 bases and J by 0 bases, with 12 bases between. The CDR3 loop reads CASSPQKTSTDTQYF. The CDR3 DNA reads TGTGCCAGCAGTCCACAGAAGACTAGCACAGATACGCAGTATTTT.

This chain links TRBV28 with TRBJ1-2, with D unclear. The V end lost 8 bases, the J end lost 4 bases, and 17 bases lay between the germline ends. The length of the CDR3 is 14 residues. Germline CDR1 MDHEN, CDR2 SYDVKM. The CDR3 DNA reads as TGTGCCAGCTCCTTCACGATGGATACCTATGGCTACACCTTC. Protein: CASSFTMDTYGYTF.